These 27 T cell receptor beta chains originate from one sample sequenced in a study of follicular helper T cells after annual influenza vaccination. Some clones are missing from TCRdb's copy, which holds only in-frame ones; the method was immunoSEQ multiplex PCR. The table records several thousand clones, roughly 80% of them present only once. The sample's time point: 2014-2015 season, 7 days after vaccination. Sequencing was performed on CXCR5+ CD38- circulating T follicular helper cells from blood, taken 7 days after influenza vaccination. Described subset: circulating Tfh, non-naive CD4+CXCR5+PD-1+ (ICOS+CD38+ or ICOS-CD38-). Source of these receptors: an adult who received the influenza vaccine.

This clone has just one count. The gene calls are TRBV7-2 and TRBJ2-7; 12 bases fit TRBD2. This CDR3 has 16 residues. CDR1 SGHTA and CDR2 FQGNSA come from the germline V gene. With V trimmed by 4 bases and J by 3 bases, 7 bases remained unmatched. CDR3 nucleotides: TGTGCCAGCAGCTGGCTAGCGGGAGGGGGGATCTACGAGCAGTACTTC. This gives the protein CASSWLAGGGIYEQYF. Drawing the rest from reference TRBV7-2 and TRBJ2-7, the complete variable domain is GAGVSQSPSNKVTEKGKDVELRCDPISGHTALYWYRQSLGQGLEFLIYFQGNSAPDKSGLPSDRFSAERTGGSVSTLTIQRTQQEDSAVYLCASSWLAGGGIYEQYFGPGTRLTVT.

The V call is TRBV4-3, the J call TRBJ2-3; a weak D match, TRBD1 (6 bases). Trimming took off 5 bases at V and 6 bases at J, with 21 bases between the two ends. The V gene's germline CDR1 is LGHNA and CDR2 YSLEER. The CDR3 sequence is 16 residues long. The CDR3 here is CASSYSPQGITDTQYF. DNA for the CDR3: TGCGCCAGCAGCTACTCCCCACAGGGCATCACGGATACGCAGTATTTT.

This clone has a single count. This chain connects TRBV30 to TRBJ2-1; TRBD1 matches at 10 bases. The germline gives CDR1 GTSNPN, CDR2 SVGIG (reference sequence). V gave up 0 bases and J gave up 6 bases; unmatched junction bases: 2. This CDR3 comprises 14 residues. CDR3: CAWSVGQGSNEQFF. CDR3 sequence (DNA): TGTGCCTGGAGTGTGGGACAGGGGAGCAATGAGCAGTTCTTC.

V usage is TRBV7-9 and J usage is TRBJ1-1; D call uncertain. Germline V lookup: CDR1 SEHNR, CDR2 FQNEAQ (reference sequence). V was clipped by 2 bases and J by 4 bases, with 20 bases between them. The CDR3 has 17 residues. The CDR3 region is CASSLSRWDTIPTEAFF. CDR3 DNA sequence: TGTGCCAGCAGCTTAAGTAGGTGGGATACCATCCCCACTGAAGCTTTCTTT. Full variable domain (outside the CDR3, taken from reference TRBV7-9 and TRBJ1-1): DTGVSQNPRHKITKRGQNVTFRCDPISEHNRLYWYRQTLGQGPEFLTYFQNEAQLEKSRLLSDRFSAERPKGSFSTLEIQRTEQGDSAMYLCASSLSRWDTIPTEAFFGQGTRLTVV.

This clone came up once. V and J are TRBV19 and TRBJ1-3; 7 bases fit TRBD1. The CDR3 covers 18 residues. V lost 6 bases, J lost 0 bases, and 14 bases stayed unmatched. Germline CDR1 reads LNHDA; CDR2 reads SQIVND (reference sequence). The CDR3 is CASRVRSGRGSSGNTIYF. CDR3 in DNA: TGTGCCAGTAGGGTCCGGTCTGGCAGGGGGAGCTCTGGAAACACCATATATTTT.

The chain uses TRBV7-2 and TRBJ1-3, with 7 bases fitting TRBD1. Trimming cost V 1 base and J 8 bases; bases outside gene matches: 8. Germline assignment: CDR1 SGHTA and CDR2 FQGNSA. CDR3 size: 15 residues. The CDR3 DNA reads as TGTGCCAGCAGCTTAGGACAGGGTTGGATAGACACCATATATTTT. Encoded protein: CASSLGQGWIDTIYF.

V usage is TRBV19 and J usage is TRBJ2-2; tentative D call: TRBD2 (6 bases). V lost 4 bases and J lost 6, with 15 bases in between. The germline CDR1 and CDR2 sequences are LNHDA and SQIVND (reference sequence). The CDR3 is made up of 15 amino acids. This chain's CDR3 is CASSSRDSSPGELFF. CDR3 nucleotide sequence: TGTGCCAGTAGTAGCCGGGACTCAAGCCCCGGGGAGCTGTTTTTT.

This clone was picked up a small number of times. The chain uses TRBV19 and TRBJ2-2; 8 positions match TRBD2. V dropped 6 bases and J dropped 4; count of bases not matched to a gene: 10. The CDR3 is 16 residues long. Germline lookup yields CDR1 LNHDA and CDR2 SQIVND (reference sequence). The CDR3, as DNA: TGTGCCAGTAGAAAGCGGGGGCGACTAGTCACCGGGGAGCTGTTTTTT. Encoded protein: CASRKRGRLVTGELFF. The variable domain in full, completed from reference TRBV19 and TRBJ2-2, reads DGGITQSPKYLFRKEGQNVTLSCEQNLNHDAMYWYRQDPGQGLRLIYYSQIVNDFQKGDIAEGYSVSREKKESFPLTVTSAQKNPTAFYLCASRKRGRLVTGELFFGEGSRLTVL.

The rearrangement uses TRBV2 and TRBJ1-1; TRBD1 might be the D (6 bases). With 6 bases removed from V and 2 bases from J, the gap between germline ends came to 22 bases. Germline V CDR1 and CDR2: SNHLY, FYNNEI. This CDR3 contains 17 residues. The DNA of the CDR3 is TGTGCCAGCAGATTAAGACTCGGGACAAGGCTAAACACTGAAGCTTTCTTT. Translated, it gives CASRLRLGTRLNTEAFF.

The V gene is TRBV28, the J gene TRBJ1-1; D gene ambiguous. CDR1 and CDR2 from the germline V gene are MDHEN and SYDVKM. V was shortened by 5 bases and J by 1 base, with 5 bases between the two germline ends. The CDR3 runs 12 residues. CDR3 DNA sequence: TGTGCCAGCAGTAATTCGAACACTGAAGCTTTCTTT. As protein: CASSNSNTEAFF.

The rearrangement joins TRBV5-1 to TRBJ1-4; 7 nucleotides align to TRBD1. V was clipped by 4 bases and J by 5 bases; unmatched bases: 2. The CDR3 runs to 13 residues. From germline, CDR1 is SGHRS and CDR2 YFSETQ. CDR3 bases: TGCGCCAGCAGCCCGACAGGGAATGAAAAACTGTTTTTT. It translates to CASSPTGNEKLFF.

The chain joins TRBV5-5 to TRBJ2-7; D might be TRBD1 (6 bases). Germline CDR1 and CDR2: SGHKS and YYEKEE (reference sequence). The V end was cut by 4 bases, the J end by 6 bases, with 14 bases between. The CDR3 consists of 13 residues. The CDR3 DNA reads TGTGCCAGCAGCCTGACAGGTCTGAGCGAGCAGTACTTC. It translates to CASSLTGLSEQYF. Variable domain in full (rest from reference TRBV5-5 and TRBJ2-7): DAGVTQSPTHLIKTRGQQVTLRCSPISGHKSVSWYQQVLGQGPQFIFQYYEKEERGRGNFPDRFSARQFPNYSSELNVNALLLGDSALYLCASSLTGLSEQYFGPGTRLTVT.

This sequence joins TRBV5-1 and TRBJ2-7, with D perhaps TRBD2 (5 bases). Germline-derived CDR1 and CDR2 are SGHRS and YFSETQ. V shed 4 bases and J shed 3 bases, with 26 bases lying between them. The CDR3 runs 18 residues. This CDR3 reads CASSPDLTTPTVDYEQYF. The CDR3 bases are TGCGCCAGCAGCCCGGATCTGACTACTCCCACAGTGGACTACGAGCAGTACTTC.

This clone was picked up one time. This sequence joins TRBV5-6 and TRBJ1-3; the D is unclear. The ends were cut back, 0 bases at V and 0 bases at J, with 10 bases in the middle. CDR3 length: 16 amino acids. Germline V lookup: CDR1 SGHDT, CDR2 YYEEEE. CDR3 nucleotide sequence: TGTGCCAGCAGCTTGGTCGCAGTCAACTCTGGAAACACCATATATTTT. Translated: CASSLVAVNSGNTIYF.

V usage is TRBV28 and J usage is TRBJ1-2; D gene unclear. The germline gives CDR1 MDHEN, CDR2 SYDVKM. This CDR3 has 14 amino acids. The V end lost 4 bases, the J end lost 0 bases, and 9 bases lay between the germline ends. The CDR3 is CASSSQRSNYGYTF. The CDR3 DNA reads as TGTGCCAGCAGTTCACAGAGATCTAACTATGGCTACACCTTC.

There are a few counts of this clone. CDR3 sequence reads: CASTPAGSLRGYTF. CDR3 nucleotides: TGTGCCAGCACCCCGGCAGGATCCCTCCGGGGCTACACCTTC. The chain employs TRBV5-4 and TRBJ1-2; D is undetermined. The CDR3 is 14 residues long. CDR1 and CDR2 (germline): SGHNT, YYREEE (reference sequence). The ends were cut back, 6 bases at V and 8 bases at J, with 20 bases in the middle.

The chain joins TRBV11-3 to TRBJ2-5, with a tentative D call TRBD2 (6 bases). Trimming shortened V by 0 bases and J by 3 bases, and 17 bases separated the two germline ends. This CDR3 has 17 residues. The V gene's germline CDR1 is SGHNT and CDR2 YENEEA. The CDR3 is CASSLDCGDLMKETQYF. Here the CDR3 DNA reads TGTGCCAGCAGCTTAGATTGTGGGGACTTGATGAAAGAGACCCAGTACTTC.

The V call is TRBV6-5, the J call TRBJ2-2; no reliable D call. The CDR3 is 12 residues long. CDR1 is MNHEY and CDR2 is SVGAGI in the germline V gene. With 8 bases removed from V and 5 bases from J, the gap between germline ends came to 9 bases. CDR3 nucleotide sequence: TGTGCCAGCTACCGACTGACCGGGGAGCTGTTTTTT. Translation: CASYRLTGELFF.

The rearrangement joins TRBV6-5 to TRBJ1-4, with D possibly TRBD1 on 6 matching bases. The CDR3 runs 14 residues. The germline V gene encodes CDR1 MNHEY and CDR2 SVGAGI. Between the trimmed V and J ends, which lost 2 bases and 5 bases, there was a span of 9 bases. CDR3 loop: CASSYDRMNEKLFF. CDR3 sequence (DNA): TGTGCCAGCAGTTACGACAGGATGAATGAAAAACTGTTTTTT.

V is TRBV2 and J is TRBJ2-2; tentative D call: TRBD2 (5 bases). This CDR3 contains 13 residues. Trimming took off 7 bases at V and 8 bases at J, with 14 bases between the two ends. Germline CDR1 and CDR2: SNHLY and FYNNEI. CDR3 loop: CASTTSFFGELFF. The CDR3 DNA follows: TGTGCCAGCACTACTAGTTTTTTTGGGGAGCTGTTTTTT.

The chain uses TRBV7-2 and TRBJ2-3, with TRBD1 identical over 7 bases. V was pared by 3 bases and J by 7 bases, with 4 bases of the junction left unmatched. The V gene's germline CDR1 is SGHTA and CDR2 FQGNSA. The CDR3 covers 13 residues. CDR3 bases: TGTGCCAGCAGCTTTACAGGGGTAAATACGCAGTATTTT. Its protein product is CASSFTGVNTQYF.

The CDR3 spells CASSHDNEQFF. Written as DNA, the CDR3 is TGTGCCAGCAGCCATGACAATGAGCAGTTCTTC. This chain joins TRBV28 and TRBJ2-1; no clear D. The CDR3 is 11 amino acids. V lost 6 bases, J lost 5 bases, and 5 bases lay in between. CDR1 and CDR2 (germline): MDHEN, SYDVKM.

J is TRBJ1-3 and V is TRBV15; a weak D match, TRBD1 (6 bases). V was clipped by 5 bases and J by 0 bases, with 8 bases between them. CDR1 is LNHNV, CDR2 YYDKDF, per germline (reference sequence). The CDR3 loop spans 14 amino acids. The CDR3 region is CATSGQYSGNTIYF. The CDR3 bases are TGTGCCACCAGCGGACAGTACTCTGGAAACACCATATATTTT.

The DNA for the CDR3 is TGTGCCAGCAGCTTAGCGCCTAGCGGGGGGGCCGATACGCAGTATTTT. Its protein product is CASSLAPSGGADTQYF. The chain links TRBV7-6 to TRBJ2-3, with TRBD2 matching 12 bases. Germline V CDR1 and CDR2: SGHVS, FNYEAQ. This CDR3 contains 16 residues. Unmatched junction bases numbered 4, after V lost 0 bases and J lost 6 bases.

This rearrangement joins TRBV21-1 to TRBJ1-2. TRBV21-1 is assigned pseudogene status. The CDR3 loop spans 16 amino acids. In DNA form, the CDR3 reads TGTGCCAGCAGCAAAGTAACCGGAACCCACGGCTATGGCTACACCTTC. It encodes CASSKVTGTHGYGYTF.

This chain uses TRBV9 with TRBJ2-7; D is unclear. With 0 bases removed from V and 3 bases from J, the gap between germline ends came to 10 bases. Per germline, CDR1 SGDLS and CDR2 YYNGEE. CDR3 length: 14 amino acids. The CDR3 DNA sequence: TGTGCCAGCAGCGTAGATGGTTCCCACTACGAGCAGTACTTC. This sequence encodes CASSVDGSHYEQYF.

This clone was detected only a few times. V gene TRBV6-1 combines with J gene TRBJ2-7; D might be TRBD1 (6 bases). CDR3 size: 15 residues. The germline V gene has CDR1 MNHNS and CDR2 SASEGT. V lost 4 bases to trimming and J lost 6 bases, with 19 bases between them. This CDR3 is CASSVETGILSEQYF. Here the CDR3 DNA reads TGTGCCAGCAGTGTAGAGACAGGAATATTATCCGAGCAGTACTTC.